These T cell receptor beta chains were read from a single sample in a study of cytomegalovirus exposure and HLA in healthy donors. The assay was immunoSEQ multiplex PCR, and TCRdb's table has in-frame clones only and misses some. The table records fewer than 120,000 clones, over 65% of them present only once. Input material: PBMCs. The receptor set was obtained from a woman aged 25 to 39 in good health and CMV-seronegative. Both conserved end residues are part of each CDR3. A D gene is named only where the DNA matches it firmly.

v_call,d_call,j_call,cdr3_aa
TRBV7-2,NA,TRBJ2-1,CASSLVPGEQFF
TRBV5-1,NA,TRBJ2-7,CASSLLHGQGSYEQYF
TRBV6-5,TRBD1,TRBJ1-1,CASSKRTGSNTEAFF
TRBV7-8,TRBD2,TRBJ2-7,CASRPRSGGGTYEQYF
TRBV28,TRBD2,TRBJ2-1,CASTQGRAGDNEQFF
TRBV11-2,TRBD2,TRBJ2-5,CASSLDPPGLAGVRETQYF
TRBV30,NA,TRBJ2-3,CAWSLGADTQYF
TRBV9,TRBD1,TRBJ2-1,CASSVGGQGAGEQFF
TRBV4-1,NA,TRBJ1-1,CASSQVGLEAFF
TRBV6-5,TRBD1,NA,CATRTGTGGSYEQYF
TRBV4-1,NA,TRBJ1-1,CASSRDGQGNTEAFF
TRBV5-1,NA,TRBJ1-2,CASRTDDGYTF
TRBV7-2,NA,TRBJ1-2,CASRAGVYGYTF
TRBV30,TRBD1,TRBJ1-2,CAWARDRVISGYGYTF
TRBV4-3,TRBD1,TRBJ1-6,CASSLDRGNSPLHF
TRBV7-2,NA,TRBJ1-5,CASSTRQGNQPQHF
TRBV7-2,TRBD2,TRBJ2-7,CASTYPGLAGEQYF
TRBV28,NA,TRBJ1-2,CASSTSGQGSYGYTF
TRBV5-4,NA,TRBJ1-1,CASRGGGAYTEAFF
TRBV4-2,TRBD2,TRBJ2-1,CASSQDDLAGGGNEQFF
TRBV5-4,TRBD2,TRBJ2-1,CASSFMGLPNEQFF
TRBV25-1,TRBD1,TRBJ2-7,CASSPRDRVFREQYF
TRBV7-9,TRBD1,TRBJ2-3,CASSHWDRPDTQYF
TRBV19,TRBD2,TRBJ2-5,CASSTGTSGLETQYF
TRBV30,TRBD1,TRBJ1-2,CAWSQQGVAYGYTF
TRBV7-8,TRBD1,TRBJ2-5,CASSSIQGAEETQYF
TRBV14,TRBD1,TRBJ2-7,CASSQPGQGPYEQYF
TRBV7-2,TRBD1,TRBJ2-5,CASSTSTGEETQYF
TRBV28,TRBD1,TRBJ2-7,CASSPPGQGRYEQYF
TRBV6-5,NA,TRBJ2-2,CATRWGVSTGELFF
TRBV6-5,TRBD2,TRBJ2-1,CASHRRGLAGNEQFF
TRBV7-6,NA,TRBJ1-1,CASSGIGGFDTEAFF
TRBV4-2,TRBD1,TRBJ1-5,CASSQEGTGYQPQHF
TRBV7-7,TRBD1,TRBJ2-7,CASSSSRDSYEQYF
TRBV4-1,NA,TRBJ2-5,CASSRFWGGQETQYF
TRBV7-2,TRBD1,TRBJ1-1,CASSLGQGGVSEAFF
TRBV19,NA,TRBJ1-1,CASRAGITEAFF
TRBV29-1,TRBD2,TRBJ2-7,CSVEGLAGGSLSYEQYF
TRBV27,NA,TRBJ2-5,CASSLLGKVETQYF
TRBV4-2,TRBD2,TRBJ2-3,CASSQDFGGGPGDTQYF
TRBV4-1,TRBD1,TRBJ2-7,CASSQGDRGYEQYF
TRBV4-1,TRBD1,TRBJ1-4,CASSPGQGWEKLFF
TRBV4-2,NA,TRBJ2-7,CASSQGSGGTAYEQYF
TRBV4-1,TRBD1,TRBJ1-5,CASSRQGSNSNQPQHF
TRBV5-4,TRBD1,TRBJ1-2,CASSLATGVNYGYTF
TRBV6-4,TRBD2,TRBJ2-5,CASSETGTSGQETQYF
TRBV28,NA,TRBJ2-2,CAGRGAFGELFF
TRBV28,TRBD1,TRBJ2-5,CASSLRRGRLQETQYF
TRBV6-1,TRBD2,TRBJ2-2,CASIPQRGGTGELFF
TRBV5-5,NA,TRBJ2-7,CASSFLQGSYEQYF
TRBV9,NA,TRBJ2-3,CASSVEWSRSDTQYF
TRBV7-2,TRBD1,TRBJ2-3,CASRRPGTGLPDTQYF
TRBV5-6,NA,TRBJ2-1,CASSGGGSSYNEQFF